Following are 2 T cell receptor beta chains from one sample sequenced in a study of cytomegalovirus exposure and HLA in healthy donors. The study ran its PCR with 60 Vbeta and 13 Jbeta primers. The table came from immunoSEQ multiplex PCR; TCRdb's copy has only in-frame clones and leaves some out. The table lists about 140,000 clones, 70% to 85% of them singletons. Sequences were obtained from PBMCs. These TCRs come from a male donor in good health and CMV-seronegative.

The chain recombines TRBV7-2 with TRBJ1-2; D may be TRBD1 (6 bases). The V gene's germline CDR1 is SGHTA and CDR2 FQGNSA. Trimming removed 5 bases at V and 5 bases at J, with 12 bases between. The CDR3 runs to 13 residues. Written as DNA, the CDR3 is TGTGCCAGCAGCCGAGACAGGTCTTATGGCTACACCTTC. As protein: CASSRDRSYGYTF.

The chain uses TRBV15 and TRBJ1-5; 8 nucleotides match TRBD1. This CDR3 has 14 residues. The germline CDR1 and CDR2 sequences are LNHNV and YYDKDF (reference sequence). V shed 5 bases and J 3 bases; nucleotides not matched to a gene: 3. The CDR3 DNA is TGTGCCACCAGCCTGACAGGGGTCAATCAGCCCCAGCATTTT. This translates into CATSLTGVNQPQHF. Complete variable domain (other parts from reference TRBV15 and TRBJ1-5): DAMVIQNPRYQVTQFGKPVTLSCSQTLNHNVMYWYQQKSSQAPKLLFHYYDKDFNNEADTPDNFQSRRPNTSFCFLDIRSPGLGDTAMYLCATSLTGVNQPQHFGDGTRLSIL.